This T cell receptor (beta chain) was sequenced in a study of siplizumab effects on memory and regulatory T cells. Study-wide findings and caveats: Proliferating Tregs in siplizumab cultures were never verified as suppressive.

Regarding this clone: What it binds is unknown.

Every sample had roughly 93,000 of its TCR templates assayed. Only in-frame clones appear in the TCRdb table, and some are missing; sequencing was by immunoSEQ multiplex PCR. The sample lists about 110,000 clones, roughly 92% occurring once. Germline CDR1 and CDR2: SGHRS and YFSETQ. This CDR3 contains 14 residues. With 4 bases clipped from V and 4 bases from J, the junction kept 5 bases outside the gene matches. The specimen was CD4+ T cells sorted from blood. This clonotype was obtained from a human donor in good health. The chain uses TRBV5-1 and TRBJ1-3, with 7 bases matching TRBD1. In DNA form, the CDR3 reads TGCGCCAGCAGCACGGGGACAGACGGAAACACCATATATTTT. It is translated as CASSTGTDGNTIYF.